Listed here are 25 T cell receptor beta chains from one sample, sequenced in a study of blood T cells in healthy people across ages. A J-beta primer mix and a sample-barcoded 5' primer were used in a second PCR of roughly 7 to 12 cycles. One entry per CDR3 protein results from TCRdb running MiXCR on the 5' RACE reads. The sample carries 850,000 or so distinct CDR3 sequences, about 30% recorded once. The sample was blood. These receptors originate from an elderly woman in good health.

This clonotype was counted between two and nine times. The J gene is TRBJ2-7, the V gene TRBV10-3; possible D gene TRBD2, 6 bases. The CDR3 loop spans 12 amino acids. V was clipped by 2 bases and J by 6 bases, with 8 bases between them. CDR1 and CDR2 from the germline V gene are ENHRY and SYGVKD. The CDR3 loop reads CAISEGGFEQYF. CDR3 sequence (DNA): TGTGCCATCAGTGAGGGGGGGTTCGAGCAGTACTTC.

This clonotype was seen ten or more times. The gene calls are TRBV6-5 and TRBJ2-7; TRBD2 matches 13 bases. The germline CDR1 and CDR2 sequences are MNHEY and SVGAGI. V dropped 4 bases and J dropped 4; count of bases not matched to a gene: 10. The CDR3 extends over 17 amino acids. CDR3 residues: CASSFPSTSGGAYEQYF. The CDR3, as DNA: TGTGCCAGCAGTTTCCCCTCTACTAGCGGGGGGGCTTACGAGCAGTACTTC.

The table lists this clonotype with a few counts. This sequence joins TRBV6-1 and TRBJ2-2; 7 bases map to TRBD1. Germline V gene sequence: CDR1 MNHNS, CDR2 SASEGT. CDR3 length equals 17 residues. With V trimmed by 8 bases and J by 0 bases, 12 bases remained unmatched. The CDR3 sequence: CASPSDVTGANTGELFF. DNA for the CDR3: TGTGCCAGCCCCTCGGACGTCACAGGGGCGAACACCGGGGAGCTGTTTTTT.

In this sample, this clonotype turned up a few times. This may stem from a read error, because a much larger clone lies one nucleotide away. This sequence joins TRBV3-1 and TRBJ2-3, with TRBD1 matching 8 bases. The CDR3 runs to 16 residues. Germline-derived CDR1 and CDR2 are LGHDT and YNNKEL (reference sequence). In DNA, the CDR3 is TGTGCCAGCAGCTACGGACAGGGACTTCGAACAGGTACGCAGTATTTT. This translates into CASSYGQGLRTGTQYF.

The V gene is TRBV4-2, the J gene TRBJ2-1; 13 positions match TRBD2. The V and J ends lost 1 base and 7 bases, in that order; junction bases with no gene match: 4. The CDR3 sequence is 16 residues long. Germline-derived CDR1 and CDR2 are LGHNA and YNFKEQ. The CDR3 here is CASSQALAGGQNEQFF. The CDR3 bases are TGTGCCAGCAGCCAAGCACTAGCGGGAGGGCAAAATGAGCAGTTCTTC.

This clonotype occurred a few times. This sequence joins TRBV7-9 and TRBJ2-2; 9 nucleotides agree with TRBD1. There are 14 residues in the CDR3. Germline loops: CDR1 SEHNR, CDR2 FQNEAQ (reference sequence). V lost 6 bases and J lost 6; bases outside the gene matches: 5. The CDR3 region is CASRTGQGSGELFF. CDR3 coding DNA: TGTGCCAGCAGAACGGGACAGGGTTCCGGGGAGCTGTTTTTT.

Comments on this clonotype: A much larger clonotype is one base distant, so this may be a read error. V is TRBV5-4 and J is TRBJ1-2; a weak D match, TRBD1 (5 bases). Per the germline V gene, CDR1 is SGHNT and CDR2 is YYREEE (reference sequence). CDR3 length equals 14 residues. The CDR3 here is CTSSAGGRAYGYTF. The CDR3 DNA reads TGTACCAGCAGCGCGGGAGGCAGGGCCTATGGCTACACCTTC.

This clonotype was detected many times. This chain links TRBV6-1 with TRBJ2-3; TRBD1 matches at 7 bases. J gave up 4 bases and V 6 bases, and 19 bases lay outside the gene matches. The CDR3 sequence is 18 residues long. Germline V CDR1 and CDR2: MNHNS, SASEGT. The CDR3 bases are TGTGCCAGCAGAGCGATCCAACGCCGACAGGGAAGGGCAGATACGCAGTATTTT. This codes for CASRAIQRRQGRADTQYF.

This clonotype was seen ten or more times. The V gene is TRBV11-2, the J gene TRBJ2-5; the match to TRBD2 covers 8 bases. Germline V gene lookup returns CDR1 SGHAT and CDR2 FQNNGV. This CDR3 has 15 amino acids. Trimming took 2 bases from V and 3 from J; bases not matched to a gene: 5. CDR3 region: CASSLRGGHKETQYF. The CDR3 nucleotides are TGTGCCAGCAGCTTACGGGGGGGCCATAAAGAGACCCAGTACTTC.

This chain connects TRBV20-1 to TRBJ2-7, with 8 positions matching TRBD1. The CDR3 covers 12 residues. V lost 7 bases and J lost 4; bases outside the gene matches: 6. Germline lookup yields CDR1 DFQATT and CDR2 SNEGSKA (reference sequence). CDR3 region: CSGGQGKYEQYF. The CDR3 DNA follows: TGCAGTGGTGGACAGGGAAAGTACGAGCAGTACTTC.

CDR3 sequence reads: CASSPPFGMRISDTDTQYF. CDR3 in DNA: TGTGCCAGCTCACCACCATTTGGGATGAGGATTTCGGACACAGATACGCAGTATTTT. The J gene is TRBJ2-3, the V gene TRBV18; D remains unclear. Germline V CDR1 and CDR2: KGHSH, LQKENI. The CDR3 covers 19 residues. V was pared by 0 bases and J by 2 bases, with 21 bases between.

Remarks on this clonotype: At one end, the junction sequence differs from germline, possibly due to a read error. The V and J genes are TRBV6-2 or TRBV6-3 and TRBJ2-5, with 8 bases fitting TRBD2. The germline gives CDR1 MNHEY, CDR2 SVGEGT. The CDR3 extends over 16 amino acids. The DNA for the CDR3 is TGTGCCAACAGTTACTCGCGCGGGGGGCTTCAAGAGACCCAGTACTTC. Translation gives CANSYSRGGLQETQYF.

There are a few counts of this clonotype. The rearrangement joins TRBV7-9 to TRBJ1-2, with 8 nucleotides matching TRBD1. This CDR3 comprises 13 residues. V was pared by 7 bases and J by 8 bases, with 9 bases of the junction left unmatched. The germline V gene encodes CDR1 SEHNR and CDR2 FQNEAQ (reference sequence). As DNA, the CDR3 is TGTGCCAGCACCAAGAGACAGGGGCTGGGCTACACCTTC. Encoded protein: CASTKRQGLGYTF.

Comments on this clonotype: A read error may be the cause here, since a much bigger clone is one base away. Here the CDR3 reads CTSSLGGVGDTEAFF. In nucleotides, the CDR3 is TGTACCAGCAGCTTAGGGGGTGTCGGGGACACTGAAGCTTTCTTT. The V gene is TRBV7-2, the J gene TRBJ1-1, with no clear D. Looked up from germline, CDR1 is SGHTA and CDR2 is FQGNSA. The CDR3 is 15 amino acids. The ends were cut back, 1 base at V and 3 bases at J, with 12 bases in the middle.

Details on this clonotype: This may arise from a read error, as a much more abundant clone is one base away. The V and J genes are TRBV20-1 and TRBJ2-1; D gene unclear. Germline loops: CDR1 DFQATT, CDR2 SNEGSKA (reference sequence). The CDR3 runs to 10 residues. Between the trimmed V and J ends, which lost 6 bases and 13 bases, there was a span of 13 bases. The CDR3 DNA reads TGCAGTGCCCAGAGAGAGACCCAGTTCTTC. It yields the protein CSAQRETQFF.

The sample holds a few counts of this clonotype. The chain is built from TRBV6-5 and TRBJ1-1; no reliable D call. V lost 0 bases to trimming and J lost 1 base, with 24 bases between them. The CDR3 is 20 residues long. Germline assignment: CDR1 MNHEY and CDR2 SVGAGI. The CDR3 spells CASSYSFGRSAPEANTEAFF. For the CDR3, the DNA is TGTGCCAGCAGTTACTCGTTCGGTAGGTCGGCTCCTGAGGCGAACACTGAAGCTTTCTTT.

As regards this clonotype: This may be a read error, as it is one base from a much larger clone. The rearrangement uses TRBV20-1 and TRBJ2-1, with 7 bases fitting TRBD1. Trimming took 1 base from V and 8 from J; bases not matched to a gene: 11. The CDR3 consists of 15 residues. Germline V lookup: CDR1 DFQATT, CDR2 SNEGSKA (reference sequence). The CDR3 here is CSARGARGPRDEQFF. In DNA form, the CDR3 reads TGCAGTGCTAGAGGGGCGAGGGGGCCTCGCGATGAGCAGTTCTTC.

Many counts were recorded for this clonotype. V is TRBV7-2 and J is TRBJ1-4; 9 positions match TRBD1. Germline CDR1 is SGHTA and CDR2 is FQGNSA. J gave up 5 bases and V 5 bases, and 6 bases lay outside the gene matches. This CDR3 is built from 15 residues. This chain's CDR3 is CASSQHRGRNEKLFF. CDR3 DNA sequence: TGTGCCAGCAGCCAACACAGGGGGCGGAATGAAAAACTGTTTTTT.

This clonotype came up many times. This sequence joins TRBV20-1 and TRBJ2-3, with unresolved D. The V end was cut by 2 bases, the J end by 0 bases, with 12 bases between. Germline V CDR1 and CDR2: DFQATT, SNEGSKA (reference sequence). This CDR3 has 15 residues. CDR3 coding DNA: TGCAGTGCTAGATCGCGGCAGACTAGCACAGATACGCAGTATTTT. It specifies CSARSRQTSTDTQYF.

This clonotype was found a few times. The chain has TRBV24-1 and TRBJ2-3; 7 positions match TRBD1. This CDR3 region has 12 residues. CDR1 is KGHDR and CDR2 is SFDVKD in the germline V gene. V was clipped by 4 bases and J by 12 bases; unmatched bases: 6. DNA of the CDR3: TGTGCCACCAGTGACGGGACAGCTCGTCAGTATTTT. Residues: CATSDGTARQYF.

The rearrangement links TRBV5-5 to TRBJ1-4; D is unclear. Looked up from germline, CDR1 is SGHKS and CDR2 is YYEKEE (reference sequence). The CDR3 extends over 16 amino acids. Trimming cost V 0 bases and J 6 bases, with 15 bases left between them. CDR3 DNA sequence: TGTGCCAGCAGCTTGGTTTCAACTGGAAGAGATGAAAAACTGTTTTTT. It translates to CASSLVSTGRDEKLFF.

A few counts support this clonotype. The V gene is TRBV5-6, the J gene TRBJ1-5; D call uncertain. The germline V gene encodes CDR1 SGHDT and CDR2 YYEEEE. V shed 6 bases and J shed 2 bases, with 12 bases lying between them. This CDR3 has 14 amino acids. The CDR3 loop is CASTSQKGNQPQHF. CDR3 nucleotides: TGTGCCAGCACCTCCCAGAAGGGCAATCAGCCCCAGCATTTT.

This clonotype was observed a few times. J is TRBJ1-1 and V is TRBV12-3 or TRBV12-4, with 10 nucleotides matching TRBD1. This CDR3 comprises 14 residues. Unmatched junction bases numbered 5, after V lost 6 bases and J lost 4 bases. CDR3 in amino acids: CASSLRTGGTEAFF. For the CDR3, the DNA is TGTGCCAGCAGCCTTCGGACAGGGGGCACTGAAGCTTTCTTT.

The sample holds a few counts of this clonotype. This may stem from a read error, because a much larger clone lies one nucleotide away. The V and J genes are TRBV3-1 and TRBJ2-7; D is possibly TRBD2 (6 bases). Germline V gives CDR1 LGHDT, CDR2 YNNKEL (reference sequence). The CDR3 sequence is 14 residues long. V was shortened by 6 bases and J by 0 bases, with 12 bases between the two germline ends. CDR3 bases: TGTGCCAGCAGGCACAGGACTAACTCCTACGAGCAGTACTTC. Translated, it gives CASRHRTNSYEQYF.

This clonotype was detected many times. The chain links TRBV15 to TRBJ2-5; 8 nucleotides line up with TRBD1. Trimming took 6 bases from V and 4 from J; bases not matched to a gene: 10. The CDR3 has 15 amino acids. The germline V gene encodes CDR1 LNHNV and CDR2 YYDKDF (reference sequence). The CDR3 reads CATRSGTGPRETQYF. CDR3 in DNA: TGTGCCACCAGATCCGGGACAGGCCCTAGAGAGACCCAGTACTTC.